These T cell receptor beta chains were read from a single sample in a study of patients and donors after allogeneic stem cell transplantation. TCRdb independently ran MiXCR on the RT-PCR reads; one entry per CDR3 protein. This sample has some 11,000 distinct CDR3 sequences, with approximately 22% found just once. Sequenced sample: blood, either unsorted or a sorted T cell fraction (not recorded which). The receptors stem from a human donor who was either an allogeneic HSCT recipient or a stem cell or donor lymphocyte infusion donor (not recorded which). It is not recorded whose cells these are; they may come from a transplant donor. The conserved cysteine and the conserved F or W are not part of the CDR3 here.

>TRBV4-2|TRBJ2-1
ASSRQQGQPGIDEQF
>TRBV30|TRBJ2-4
AWIGQNKNIQY
>TRBV5-1|TRBJ2-7
ASSSQQGPYEQY
>TRBV20-1|TRBJ1-2
SARDVRLDYGYT
>TRBV30|TRBJ1-1
AWSRDRVTAF
>TRBV14|TRBJ1-2
ASSQTTGGYGYT
>TRBV7-9|TRBJ2-2
ASSLAGVETGELF
>TRBV5-1|TRBJ1-5
ASSPSSGASQPQH
>TRBV5-5|TRBJ1-4
ASSATGSNEKLF
>TRBV29-1|TRBJ2-1
SVGPKYGEQF
>TRBV5-4|TRBJ2-1
ASSADARSYNEQF
>TRBV5-1|TRBJ1-1
ASSLDGVTEAF
>TRBV3-1|TRBJ2-2
ASSPFRRLHSNTGELF
>TRBV5-1|TRBJ2-7
ASSLGGQGTYEQY
>TRBV24-1|TRBJ1-2
ATSDFGTGQGYT
>TRBV7-9|TRBJ2-7
ASSLGTGSYEQY
>TRBV12-3/TRBV12-4|TRBJ1-1
ASTPQGVSTEAF
>TRBV20-1|TRBJ2-5
SASRSWGETQY
>TRBV5-6|TRBJ2-7
ASSQSGQRGEQY
>TRBV5-1|TRBJ1-2
ASSTGQGSYGYT
>TRBV10-2|TRBJ1-6
ASSESPLGANSPLH
>TRBV6-2/TRBV6-3|TRBJ2-5
ASSYLGGRGTQY
>TRBV15|TRBJ1-6
ATSRVGDSPLH
>TRBV18|TRBJ2-1
ASSPQRNEQF
>TRBV20-1|TRBJ1-2
SARRTGNFYGYT
>TRBV6-6|TRBJ2-5
ASSHEGGGQETQY
>TRBV5-1|TRBJ2-5
ASSLAPGPGGETQY
>TRBV15|TRBJ1-1
ATSRVAGTTEAF
>TRBV4-2|TRBJ1-5
ASSQGGTSNSNQPQH
>TRBV6-5|TRBJ1-6
ASSYNTGVVFSPLH
>TRBV20-1|TRBJ2-2
SARSQSSTGELF
>TRBV20-1|TRBJ2-7
SAIGFAGATY
>TRBV15|TRBJ2-7
ATSSESSGATYEQY
>TRBV6-1|TRBJ1-2
ASSERGYT
>TRBV3-1|TRBJ1-3
ASSQEGTGSGNTIY
>TRBV3-1|TRBJ1-2
ASSPTGQGPGYT
>TRBV5-6|TRBJ2-3
ASSLGAGAGTANTDTQY
>TRBV7-3|TRBJ2-1
ASSLSGQGAGNEQF
>TRBV19|TRBJ1-4
ASSIRGGNEKLF
>TRBV3-1|TRBJ2-3
ASSPRGGGDTQY
>TRBV11-1|TRBJ2-3
ASSLDGGLALSDTQY
>TRBV5-1|TRBJ1-3
ASSWRTGDTIY